The rows below give T cell receptor beta chains drawn from one sample of a study of shared clonotypes between healthy human individuals. Using immunoSEQ multiplex PCR, the repertoire was profiled, and TCRdb retains in-frame clones only, with some absent. There are 1.5 million to 2.5 million clones in the sample; about 95% occur only once, and 0.95% to 1.5% lies in the top ten. The specimen sequenced was naive CD8+ T cells sorted from blood. The receptors stem from a man between 18 and 29 years old in good health. CDR3s include the opening cysteine and the closing phenylalanine or tryptophan. The order of the fields is CDR3 DNA, CDR3 protein, V gene, D gene, clone size, J gene. A D gene is named only where the DNA matches it firmly. Not all rows give a size; the values are once, few, many and, for expanded clones, a class.

DNA: TGTGCCAGCAGCTCTCCCCCCTCTGGGGGCTACCACGAGCAGTACTTC; CDR3: CASSSPPSGGYHEQYF; V: TRBV2; D: .; size: .; J: TRBJ2-7
DNA: TGTGCCAGCAGCACTCGCGGACAGGGTAGAGAAGGACTGTTTTTT; CDR3: CASSTRGQGREGLFF; V: TRBV13; D: TRBD1; size: .; J: TRBJ1-4
DNA: TGCGCCAGCAGCCACTCACCAGGGGGGGGAGCCTACGAGCAGTACTTC; CDR3: CASSHSPGGGAYEQYF; V: TRBV4-1; D: .; size: .; J: TRBJ2-7
DNA: TGTGCCAGCAGCTTGGAAGGGAGCGATGAGCAGTTCTTC; CDR3: CASSLEGSDEQFF; V: TRBV5-4; D: .; size: once; J: TRBJ2-1
DNA: TGTGCCAGCAGCTTGCACGTTAGCTACGAGCAGTACTTC; CDR3: CASSLHVSYEQYF; V: TRBV7-8; D: .; size: .; J: TRBJ2-7
DNA: TGCGCCAGCAGTGAGTCCGATTCGGACGGCCAAGCTTTCTTT; CDR3: CASSESDSDGQAFF; V: TRBV10-1; D: .; size: .; J: TRBJ1-1
DNA: TGTGCCAGCAGCTTAGCCGGCGGGACCATGAACACTGAAGCTTTCTTT; CDR3: CASSLAGGTMNTEAFF; V: TRBV7-6; D: .; size: .; J: TRBJ1-1
DNA: TGCGCCAGCAGTGATGCCGGGACCCCTGACGAGCAGTACTTC; CDR3: CASSDAGTPDEQYF; V: TRBV10-2; D: .; size: .; J: TRBJ2-7
DNA: TGTGCCAGCAGCTGGCAGGGTGGTAGGAATGAGCAGTTCTTC; CDR3: CASSWQGGRNEQFF; V: TRBV7-9; D: .; size: .; J: TRBJ2-1
DNA: TGTGCCAGCTCACCACCCGGTAGCTACGAGCAGTACTTC; CDR3: CASSPPGSYEQYF; V: TRBV18; D: .; size: .; J: TRBJ2-7
DNA: TGTGCCAGCAGCGAAAGGACAGGGCCCCAAGAGACCCAGTACTTC; CDR3: CASSERTGPQETQYF; V: TRBV7-9; D: TRBD1; size: once; J: TRBJ2-5
DNA: TGTGCCAGCAGCCAAGGACAGTCCCTCTACGAGCAGTACTTC; CDR3: CASSQGQSLYEQYF; V: TRBV27; D: .; size: .; J: TRBJ2-7
DNA: TGCAGCGTTGAAGGGGCCGTTGAACTTAACACCGGGGAGCTGTTTTTT; CDR3: CSVEGAVELNTGELFF; V: TRBV29-1; D: .; size: .; J: TRBJ2-2
DNA: TGTGCCATCAGTGACACATTGAACACTGAAGCTTTCTTT; CDR3: CAISDTLNTEAFF; V: TRBV10-3; D: .; size: .; J: TRBJ1-1
DNA: TGTGCCAGCAACCTAGCGGGGATCACAGATACGCAGTATTTT; CDR3: CASNLAGITDTQYF; V: TRBV7-2; D: TRBD2; size: once; J: TRBJ2-3
DNA: TGTGCCAGCAGCCCCGGGATCTTCTATCAGGACACTGAAGCTTTCTTT; CDR3: CASSPGIFYQDTEAFF; V: TRBV7-2; D: .; size: once; J: TRBJ1-1
DNA: TGTGCCAGCAGTCCGACAGGGGCCAATCAGCCCCAGCATTTT; CDR3: CASSPTGANQPQHF; V: TRBV6-1; D: TRBD1; size: .; J: TRBJ1-5
DNA: TGTGCCAGCAGCTTAGTGCCAGGGAGCTACAATGAGCAGTTCTTC; CDR3: CASSLVPGSYNEQFF; V: TRBV7-2; D: .; size: .; J: TRBJ2-1